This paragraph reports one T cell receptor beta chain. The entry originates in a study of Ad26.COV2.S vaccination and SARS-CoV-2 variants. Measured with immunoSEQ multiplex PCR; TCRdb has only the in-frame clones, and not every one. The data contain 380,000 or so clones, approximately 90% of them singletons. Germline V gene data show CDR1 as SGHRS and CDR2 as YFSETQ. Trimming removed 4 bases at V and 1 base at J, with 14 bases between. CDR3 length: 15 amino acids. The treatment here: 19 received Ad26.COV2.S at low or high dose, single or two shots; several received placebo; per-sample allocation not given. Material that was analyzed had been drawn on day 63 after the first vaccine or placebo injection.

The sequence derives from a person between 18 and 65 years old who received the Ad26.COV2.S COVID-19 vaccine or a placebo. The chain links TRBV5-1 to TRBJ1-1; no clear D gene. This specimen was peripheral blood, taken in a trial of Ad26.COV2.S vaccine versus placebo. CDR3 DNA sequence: TGCGCCAGCAGCCCCGACCAACGGGAGAACACTGAAGCTTTCTTT. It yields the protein CASSPDQRENTEAFF.